These 22 T cell receptor beta chains share one sample of origin, sequenced in a study of brain T cells in children with intractable seizures. The table came from immunoSEQ multiplex PCR; TCRdb's copy has only in-frame clones and leaves some out. The sample lists 88,000 or so clones; about 93% were seen once. This material consisted of peripheral blood, taken at surgery. These receptors came from a girl aged 2 to 10 with Rasmussen encephalitis and intractable seizures.

This clone was seen only a few times. This sequence joins TRBV4-1 and TRBJ2-7; D is perhaps TRBD1 (5 bases). Trimming removed 5 bases from V and 0 bases from J, with 8 bases in between. CDR1 is MGHRA, CDR2 YSYEKL, per germline. CDR3 length equals 13 residues. CDR3 bases: TGCGCCAGCAGCAAGACAGACTCCTACGAGCAGTACTTC. It yields the protein CASSKTDSYEQYF.

DNA of the CDR3: TGTGCCAGCAGCGGAGGGGGGGGACAGCTGAGCGCTTTCTTT. It is translated as CASSGGGGQLSAFF. The chain recombines TRBV21-1 with TRBJ1-1. TRBV21-1 is reported as a pseudogene. The CDR3 sequence is 14 residues long.

This chain links TRBV27 with TRBJ2-5, with 9 bases matching TRBD2. The CDR3 contains 14 residues. Germline V gene data show CDR1 as MNHEY and CDR2 as SMNVEV (reference sequence). The V segment lost 3 bases and the J segment 5 bases; nucleotides outside the gene matches: 4. The CDR3 spells CASSLISGSETQYF. CDR3 coding DNA: TGTGCCAGCAGTTTGATTAGCGGGAGTGAGACCCAGTACTTC.

V usage is TRBV7-2 and J usage is TRBJ2-1; D might be TRBD2 (5 bases). CDR3 length: 15 amino acids. V was cut by 5 bases and J by 0 bases, with 11 bases left in between. Germline CDR1 is SGHTA and CDR2 is FQGNSA. Here the CDR3 reads CASSDGLSSYNEQFF. CDR3 nucleotides: TGTGCCAGCAGCGACGGACTTAGCTCCTACAATGAGCAGTTCTTC. The variable domain in full, with the rest retrieved from reference TRBV7-2 and TRBJ2-1, is GAGVSQSPSNKVTEKGKDVELRCDPISGHTALYWYRQSLGQGLEFLIYFQGNSAPDKSGLPSDRFSAERTGGSVSTLTIQRTQQEDSAVYLCASSDGLSSYNEQFFGPGTRLTVL.

This clone appeared a single time. This sequence joins TRBV5-1 and TRBJ1-3; the D is unclear. This CDR3 comprises 16 residues. The V and J ends lost 0 bases and 2 bases respectively, with 12 bases between them. Germline CDR1 reads SGHRS; CDR2 reads YFSETQ. The CDR3 loop reads CASSLDLGIAGNTIYF. The CDR3 coding sequence is TGCGCCAGCAGCTTGGACCTGGGGATAGCTGGAAACACCATATATTTT.

The chain joins TRBV5-1 to TRBJ1-2; unclear D gene. The germline gives CDR1 SGHRS, CDR2 YFSETQ. Trimming stripped 3 bases from V and 3 bases from J, with 9 bases between. The CDR3 is 13 residues long. The CDR3 region is CASSSDSYYGYTF. The CDR3 nucleotides are TGCGCCAGCAGCTCGGACTCATACTATGGCTACACCTTC.

The chain recombines TRBV11-2 with TRBJ2-7; maybe TRBD2 (5 bases). Per the germline V gene, CDR1 is SGHAT and CDR2 is FQNNGV. The CDR3 covers 14 residues. The germline V and J ends were trimmed by 5 bases and 0 bases, with 11 bases remaining between them. Here the CDR3 reads CASSRSGSSYEQYF. CDR3 nucleotide sequence: TGTGCCAGCAGCCGTTCGGGGAGCTCCTACGAGCAGTACTTC.

The gene calls are TRBV19 and TRBJ1-3, with 8 bases identical to TRBD1. Germline V CDR1 and CDR2: LNHDA, SQIVND (reference sequence). The CDR3 is 14 residues long. V gave up 3 bases and J gave up 4 bases; unmatched junction bases: 2. The CDR3 DNA follows: TGTGCCAGTAGTATGGACAGGGTCGGAAACACCATATATTTT. Its translation: CASSMDRVGNTIYF. Complete variable domain (other parts from reference TRBV19 and TRBJ1-3): DGGITQSPKYLFRKEGQNVTLSCEQNLNHDAMYWYRQDPGQGLRLIYYSQIVNDFQKGDIAEGYSVSREKKESFPLTVTSAQKNPTAFYLCASSMDRVGNTIYFGEGSWLTVV.

The chain joins TRBV2 to TRBJ2-5; 12 bases map to TRBD2. The CDR3 is 15 residues long. Germline V gene data show CDR1 as SNHLY and CDR2 as FYNNEI. V dropped 3 bases and J dropped 4; count of bases not matched to a gene: 3. CDR3 DNA: TGTGCCAGCAGTGACTGGGGACTAGCGGGAGAGACCCAGTACTTC. As protein: CASSDWGLAGETQYF.

V usage is TRBV4-2 and J usage is TRBJ2-1, with a weak D call TRBD2 (5 bases). CDR3 length: 13 amino acids. Germline-derived CDR1 and CDR2 are LGHNA and YNFKEQ. V was cut by 1 base and J by 10 bases, with 11 bases left in between. The CDR3 reads CASSQAPSREQFF. The CDR3 nucleotides read TGTGCCAGCAGCCAAGCTCCTAGCAGGGAGCAGTTCTTC.

The V and J genes are TRBV11-2 and TRBJ1-5, with a weak D call TRBD1 (5 bases). The CDR3 has 13 residues. Germline V CDR1 and CDR2: SGHAT, FQNNGV. V gave up 3 bases and J gave up 2 bases, with 5 bases separating them. The DNA of the CDR3 is TGTGCCAGCAGCTTCAGGGGCAATCAGCCCCAGCATTTT. Translation: CASSFRGNQPQHF.

This chain links TRBV2 with TRBJ2-5; 7 nucleotides match TRBD1. V was clipped by 6 bases and J by 3 bases; unmatched bases: 4. This CDR3 region has 13 residues. Per germline, CDR1 SNHLY and CDR2 FYNNEI. CDR3 sequence: CASRYRGKETQYF. In DNA form, the CDR3 reads TGTGCCAGCAGGTACAGGGGAAAAGAGACCCAGTACTTC.

J is TRBJ2-5 and V is TRBV7-9, with 7 bases fitting TRBD2. With V trimmed by 6 bases and J by 2 bases, 9 bases remained unmatched. CDR1 SEHNR and CDR2 FQNEAQ come from the germline V gene (reference sequence). The CDR3 consists of 15 residues. CDR3 amino acids: CASSPASGGQETQYF. Written as DNA, the CDR3 is TGTGCCAGCAGTCCGGCTAGCGGAGGGCAAGAGACCCAGTACTTC.

This chain links TRBV29-1 with TRBJ2-7; TRBD2 matches at 9 bases. With 5 bases clipped from V and 0 bases from J, the junction kept 2 bases outside the gene matches. From germline, CDR1 is SQVTM and CDR2 ANQGSEA. The CDR3 covers 13 residues. CDR3 nucleotides: TGCAGCGTTTCTAGCGGGAACTCCTACGAGCAGTACTTC. Its translation: CSVSSGNSYEQYF.

The chain has TRBV9 and TRBJ2-3, with TRBD2 matching 8 bases. Germline V CDR1 and CDR2: SGDLS, YYNGEE. V lost 3 bases and J lost 0; bases outside the gene matches: 6. The CDR3 covers 16 residues. CDR3: CASSGASGPSTDTQYF. For the CDR3, the DNA is TGTGCCAGCAGCGGGGCTAGCGGGCCTAGCACAGATACGCAGTATTTT.

This chain connects TRBV4-1 to TRBJ2-5, with 7 bases aligning to TRBD1. The V gene end was trimmed by 4 bases and the J gene end by 1 base; junction bases not matched to a gene: 9. Germline V gives CDR1 MGHRA, CDR2 YSYEKL. This CDR3 comprises 16 residues. In DNA form, the CDR3 reads TGCGCCAGCAGCCCTAACCCCGGGACAGTCCAAGAGACCCAGTACTTC. It is translated as CASSPNPGTVQETQYF.

The V call is TRBV30, the J call TRBJ2-7; D may be TRBD2 (7 bases). Between the trimmed V and J ends, which lost 4 bases and 4 bases, there was a span of 23 bases. This CDR3 contains 16 residues. CDR1 and CDR2 from the germline V gene are GTSNPN and SVGIG (reference sequence). The CDR3 bases are TGTGCCTGGACCCTCCAGGGCGGGGGCTACCTATACGAGCAGTACTTC. Protein: CAWTLQGGGYLYEQYF.

This sequence joins TRBV9 and TRBJ2-3; TRBD1 aligns across 12 bases. The trim removed 4 bases at V and 6 bases at J, leaving 6 bases unmatched. CDR3 length: 15 amino acids. Germline values: CDR1 SGDLS, CDR2 YYNGEE. The CDR3 region has the DNA TGTGCCAGCAGCCTGACGGGACAGGGGGCGGATACGCAGTATTTT. Its translation: CASSLTGQGADTQYF.

This chain connects TRBV11-3 to TRBJ1-2, with D maybe TRBD1 (5 bases). Deletions cut 0 bases from V and 4 bases from J, with 12 bases between. The V gene's germline CDR1 is SGHNT and CDR2 YENEEA. This CDR3 has 15 residues. CDR3 in amino acids: CASSLDQGGIYGYTF. CDR3 sequence (DNA): TGTGCCAGCAGCTTAGATCAGGGTGGTATCTATGGCTACACCTTC.

This clone was picked up one time. The chain has TRBV6-2 or TRBV6-3 and TRBJ1-5, with D perhaps TRBD1 (5 bases). Per the germline V gene, CDR1 is MNHEY and CDR2 is SVGEGT. Trimming left V 4 bases short and J 4 bases short, with 17 bases between. The length of the CDR3 is 16 residues. The chain's CDR3 is CASSLVWGGDNQPQHF. The CDR3 nucleotides are TGTGCCAGCAGTTTAGTTTGGGGAGGGGATAATCAGCCCCAGCATTTT.

The rearrangement uses TRBV6-5 and TRBJ2-5; D remains ambiguous. CDR1 MNHEY and CDR2 SVGAGI come from the germline V gene. This CDR3 is 11 amino acids long. Trimming took off 2 bases at V and 5 bases at J, with 3 bases between the two ends. The CDR3 region is CASSYLETQYF. The CDR3 DNA is TGTGCCAGCAGTTACCTCGAGACCCAGTACTTC.

This chain uses TRBV12-3 or TRBV12-4 with TRBJ1-1; D perhaps matches TRBD1 (5 bases). Between the trimmed V and J ends, which lost 5 bases and 4 bases, there was a span of 11 bases. The CDR3 runs to 13 residues. CDR3 nucleotide sequence: TGTGCCAGCAGTCCATTCCAGGGCACTGAAGCTTTCTTT. Translation: CASSPFQGTEAFF.